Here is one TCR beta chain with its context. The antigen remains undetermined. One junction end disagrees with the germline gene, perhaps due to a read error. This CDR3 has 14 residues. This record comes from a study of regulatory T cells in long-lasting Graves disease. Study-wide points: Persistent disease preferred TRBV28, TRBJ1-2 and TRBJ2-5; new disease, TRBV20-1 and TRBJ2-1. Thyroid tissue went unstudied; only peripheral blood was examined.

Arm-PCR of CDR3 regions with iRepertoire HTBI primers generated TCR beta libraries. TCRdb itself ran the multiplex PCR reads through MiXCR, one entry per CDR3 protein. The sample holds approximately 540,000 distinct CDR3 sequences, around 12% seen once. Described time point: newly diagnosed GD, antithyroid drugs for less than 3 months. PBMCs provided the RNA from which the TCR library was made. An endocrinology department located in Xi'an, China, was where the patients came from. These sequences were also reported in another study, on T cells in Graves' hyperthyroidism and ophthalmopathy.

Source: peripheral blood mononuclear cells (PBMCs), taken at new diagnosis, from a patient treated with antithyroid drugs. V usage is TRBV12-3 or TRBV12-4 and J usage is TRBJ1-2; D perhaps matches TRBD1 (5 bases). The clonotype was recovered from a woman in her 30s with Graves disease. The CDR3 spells CAGSLTQGDYGYTF. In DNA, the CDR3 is TGTGCCGGCAGTCTTACCCAAGGGGACTATGGCTACACCTTC.